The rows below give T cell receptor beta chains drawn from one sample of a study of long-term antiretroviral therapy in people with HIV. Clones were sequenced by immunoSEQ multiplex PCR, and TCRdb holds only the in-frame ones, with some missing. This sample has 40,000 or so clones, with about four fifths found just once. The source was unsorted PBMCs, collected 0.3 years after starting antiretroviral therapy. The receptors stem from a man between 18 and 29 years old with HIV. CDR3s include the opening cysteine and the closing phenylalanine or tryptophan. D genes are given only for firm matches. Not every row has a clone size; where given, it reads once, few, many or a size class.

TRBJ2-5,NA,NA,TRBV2,TGTGCCAGCAGTACAGCCTATTGGGAGACCCAGTACTTC,CASSTAYWETQYF
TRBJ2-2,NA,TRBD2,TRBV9,TGTGCCAGCAGCGTAAGTTCTAGCGGGTCCCTGACCGGGGAGCTGTTTTTT,CASSVSSSGSLTGELFF
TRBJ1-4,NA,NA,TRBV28,TGTGCCAGCACCGAAGCAACTAATGAAAAACTGTTTTTT,CASTEATNEKLFF
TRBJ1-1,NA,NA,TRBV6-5,TGTGCCAGCAGTTACGGGCCGGGGAACACTGAAGCTTTCTTT,CASSYGPGNTEAFF
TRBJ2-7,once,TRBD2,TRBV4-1,TGCGCCAGCAGCCAGGTGGGGACTAGCGGATCCTACGAGCAGTACTTC,CASSQVGTSGSYEQYF
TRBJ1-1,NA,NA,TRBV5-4,TGTGCCAGCAGCTCCCCACCTAGGGGAGAGGCTGAAGCTTTCTTT,CASSSPPRGEAEAFF
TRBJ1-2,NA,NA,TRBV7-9,TGTGCCAGCAGCTTACGTTATCTGGGCTACACCTTC,CASSLRYLGYTF
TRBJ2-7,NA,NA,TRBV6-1,TGTGCCAGCGGGACGTACCTCTTGGGGCAGTACTTC,CASGTYLLGQYF
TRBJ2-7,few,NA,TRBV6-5,TGTGCCAGCAGTTACCGGTTGAGCTCCTACGAGCAGTACTTC,CASSYRLSSYEQYF
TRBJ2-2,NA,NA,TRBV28,TGTGCCAGCAGCTGGACTGCCGGGGAGCTGTTTTTT,CASSWTAGELFF
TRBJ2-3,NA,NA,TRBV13,TGTGCCAGCAGCCTACGGACGGGAAGCACAGATACGCAGTATTTT,CASSLRTGSTDTQYF
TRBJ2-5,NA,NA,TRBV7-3,TGTGCCAGCAGCTCTGGGGACCTCGGGGGAGAGACCCAGTACTTC,CASSSGDLGGETQYF
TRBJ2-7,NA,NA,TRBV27,TGTGCCAGCAGTTTAGGTCAGTCCTACGAGCAGTACTTC,CASSLGQSYEQYF
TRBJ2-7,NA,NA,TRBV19,TGTGCCAGTAGTATTGCACAGAGCTTCTACGAGCAGTACTTC,CASSIAQSFYEQYF
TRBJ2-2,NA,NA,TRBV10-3,TGTGCCATCGGGGGGGACACCAACACCGGGGAGCTGTTTTTT,CAIGGDTNTGELFF
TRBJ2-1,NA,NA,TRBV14,TGTGCCAGCAGCTACGATCCCGCAGGGACCCGTTACAATGAGCAGTTCTTC,CASSYDPAGTRYNEQFF
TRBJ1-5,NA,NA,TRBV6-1,TGTGCCAGCAGTGAAACTAGGAGGGGAGCCCAGCATTTT,CASSETRRGAQHF
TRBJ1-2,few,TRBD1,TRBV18,TGTGCCAGCTCCCCCGGGACAGGGGCTTCTTCCTCCGGCTACACCTTC,CASSPGTGASSSGYTF
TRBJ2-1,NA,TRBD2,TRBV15,TGTGCCACCAGCAGAGTAGCGGGGGTTAACAATGAGCAGTTCTTC,CATSRVAGVNNEQFF
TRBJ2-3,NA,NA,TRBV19,TGTGCCAGTAGTTGGGGGGAGCAAACAGATACGCAGTATTTT,CASSWGEQTDTQYF
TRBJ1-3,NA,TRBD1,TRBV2,TGTGCCGGACGGGACAGAATGAACACCATATATTTT,CAGRDRMNTIYF
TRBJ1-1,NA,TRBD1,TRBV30,TGTGCCTGGTACCGGGACAGGGGGACCATGAACACTGAAGCTTTCTTT,CAWYRDRGTMNTEAFF
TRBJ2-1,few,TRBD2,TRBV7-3,TGTGCCAGCAGTACACTAGCGGTCCGGGGTGGGCAGTTCTTC,CASSTLAVRGGQFF
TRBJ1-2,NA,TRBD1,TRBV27,TGTGCCAGCAGCTGGACAGGGGGCGCTGGGGGCTACACCTTC,CASSWTGGAGGYTF
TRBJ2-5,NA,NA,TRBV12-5,TGTGCTAGTGGTCCCACTAGGGAGACCCAGTACTTC,CASGPTRETQYF
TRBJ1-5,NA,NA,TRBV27,TGTGCCAGCAGTTTGGATCGGGGTCAGCCCCAGCATTTT,CASSLDRGQPQHF
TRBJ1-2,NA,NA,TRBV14,TGTGCCAGCAGCCAAGGAGTGTCCCGATACTATGGCTACACCTTC,CASSQGVSRYYGYTF
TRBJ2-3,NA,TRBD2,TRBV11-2,TGTGCCAGCAGCCCGCGGGGGGGCACAGATACGCAGTATTTT,CASSPRGGTDTQYF
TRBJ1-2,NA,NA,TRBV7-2,TGTGCCAGCAGCTTTGACAGTCATAATGGCTACACCTTC,CASSFDSHNGYTF
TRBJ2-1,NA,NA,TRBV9,TGTGCCAGCAGCGTAGCTAGCGTCGTACGCAATGAGCAGTTCTTC,CASSVASVVRNEQFF
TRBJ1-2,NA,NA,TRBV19,TGTGCCAGTAGTATAGCGTATGGCTACACCTTC,CASSIAYGYTF
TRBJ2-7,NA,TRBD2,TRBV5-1,TGCGCCAGCAGCTTGGTAGCGGGAGGTAACTACGAGCAGTACTTC,CASSLVAGGNYEQYF
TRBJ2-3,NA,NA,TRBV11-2,TGTGCCAGCAGCAATGGACGTAGCACAGATACGCAGTATTTT,CASSNGRSTDTQYF
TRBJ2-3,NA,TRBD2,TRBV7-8,TGTGCCAGCAGCCCCCGAGAATTAGCGGGGGGTTCTAGCACAGATACGCAGTATTTT,CASSPRELAGGSSTDTQYF
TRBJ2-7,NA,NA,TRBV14,TGTGCCAGCAGCCCTTCAGGGTGGCGGAGTATGCGGAACGAGCAGTACTTC,CASSPSGWRSMRNEQYF
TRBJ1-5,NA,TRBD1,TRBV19,TGTGCCAGTAGTTTTAACCGACAGGGCGCGCGGCAGCCCCAGCATTTT,CASSFNRQGARQPQHF
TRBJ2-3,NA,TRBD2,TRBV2,TGTGCCAGCAGTGAAACGGTTAGCGGGGCTCGGGATACGCAGTATTTT,CASSETVSGARDTQYF
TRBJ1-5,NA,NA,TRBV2,TGTGCCAGCAGTGAAGCGCTTCCCAGTCTCTATCAGCCCCAGCATTTT,CASSEALPSLYQPQHF
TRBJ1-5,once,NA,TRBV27,TGTGCCAGCAGTTTTAAGGGGCCGGTAGGTCAGCCCCAGCATTTT,CASSFKGPVGQPQHF
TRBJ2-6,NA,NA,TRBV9,TGTGCCAGCAGCGTTGATCCGGGACGAAAGTCTGGGGCCAACGTCCTGACTTTC,CASSVDPGRKSGANVLTF
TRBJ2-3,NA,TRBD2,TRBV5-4,TGTGCCAGCAGCTTGGTCGCGGGGGGGCCGGTCACAGATACGCAGTATTTT,CASSLVAGGPVTDTQYF
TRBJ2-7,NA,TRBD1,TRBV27,TGTGCCAGCAGTTTATCGATGGGACAGGGTGTCTACGAGCAGTACTTC,CASSLSMGQGVYEQYF
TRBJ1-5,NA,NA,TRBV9,TGTGCCAGCAGCGAGGACAGCCACAATCAGCCCCAGCATTTT,CASSEDSHNQPQHF
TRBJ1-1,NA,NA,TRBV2,TGTGCCAGCAGTCTCTCAGGAGGAAACACTGAAGCTTTCTTT,CASSLSGGNTEAFF
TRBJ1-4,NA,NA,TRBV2,TGTGCCAGCAGACCAGGGGATACAACTAATGAAAAACTGTTTTTT,CASRPGDTTNEKLFF
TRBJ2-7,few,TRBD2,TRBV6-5,TGTGCCAGCACGACGGGAGGAGGGCTGTACTTC,CASTTGGGLYF
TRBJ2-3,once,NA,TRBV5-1,TGCGCCAGCAGCTTGCGGGGCGCCACAGATACGCAGTATTTT,CASSLRGATDTQYF
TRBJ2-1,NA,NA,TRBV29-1,TGCAGCGGTGGACAGTTCAACAATGAGCAGTTCTTC,CSGGQFNNEQFF
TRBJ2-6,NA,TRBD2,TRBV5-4,TGTGCCAGCAGCTTGGGCGGGGGAGATTCCAACGTCCTGACTTTC,CASSLGGGDSNVLTF
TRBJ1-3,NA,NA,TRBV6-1,TGTGCCAGCCGACCTCTATACTCTGGAAACACCATATATTTT,CASRPLYSGNTIYF
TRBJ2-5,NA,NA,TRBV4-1,TGCGCCAGCAGCCAAGGGCAGGGGGGTAAAGAGACCCAGTACTTC,CASSQGQGGKETQYF
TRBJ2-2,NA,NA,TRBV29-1,TGCAGCGTTGACAGGGGCACCGGGGAGCTGTTTTTT,CSVDRGTGELFF
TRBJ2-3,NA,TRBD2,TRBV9,TGTGCCAGCAGCGTAGAGGCTAGCGGGAGAAGAAAAGATACGCAGTATTTT,CASSVEASGRRKDTQYF